The 17 T cell receptor beta chains listed next were all sequenced from one sample in a study of Graves' ophthalmopathy and Graves' hyperthyroidism. Researchers took RNA transcripts and amplified TCR beta CDR3 regions from them. HTBI primers served in a first-round RT-PCR, which a second-round multiplex PCR followed. TCRdb analysed the multiplex PCR reads with MiXCR anew, one entry per CDR3 protein. This sample has some 360,000 distinct CDR3 sequences, with approximately 18% found just once. Source material: peripheral blood. All receptors derive from an adult woman with stable Graves' hyperthyroidism.

In this sample, this clonotype turned up many times. The rearrangement links TRBV2 to TRBJ2-2; no firm D call. CDR3 length equals 11 residues. V was cut by 7 bases and J by 4 bases, with 4 bases left in between. From germline, CDR1 is SNHLY and CDR2 FYNNEI. The CDR3 sequence: CASKSTGELFF. CDR3 coding DNA: TGTGCCAGCAAAAGCACCGGGGAGCTGTTTTTT.

This clonotype has ten or more counts. This chain joins TRBV20-1 and TRBJ1-1, with D tentatively TRBD1 (6 bases). CDR3 length: 13 amino acids. Germline V lookup: CDR1 DFQATT, CDR2 SNEGSKA (reference sequence). The V gene lost 6 bases and the J gene lost 7 bases, with 18 bases spanning the gap. The CDR3 spells CSAQIGGRGEAFF. CDR3 nucleotide sequence: TGCAGTGCCCAAATCGGGGGGCGAGGTGAAGCTTTCTTT.

This clonotype was seen repeatedly, ten times or more. The chain links TRBV5-1 to TRBJ1-1, with no clear D. V was clipped by 6 bases and J by 8 bases, with 17 bases between them. This CDR3 comprises 13 residues. The germline V gene has CDR1 SGHRS and CDR2 YFSETQ. For the CDR3, the DNA is TGCGCCAGCAATTCAGGCCCTGGGCTCGAAGCTTTCTTT. It encodes CASNSGPGLEAFF.

To note about this clonotype: The junction departs from the called germline gene at one end, perhaps through a read error. The chain is built from TRBV2 and TRBJ2-7; a possible D gene is TRBD2 (5 bases). The CDR3 is 13 amino acids. Germline V gene lookup returns CDR1 SNHLY and CDR2 FYNNEI. The CDR3 loop is CASSEGELGEQYF. The CDR3 region has the DNA TGCGCCAGCAGTGAGGGCGAACTGGGGGAGCAGTACTTC. Full variable domain (missing parts from reference TRBV2 and TRBJ2-7): EPEVTQTPSHQVTQMGQEVILRCVPISNHLYFYWYRQILGQKVEFLVSFYNNEISEKSEIFDDQFSVERPDGSNFTLKIRSTKLEDSAMYFCASSEGELGEQYFGPGTRLTVT.

Comments on this clonotype: This sequence may be a read error, since a much larger clone differs from it by one base. V and J are TRBV6-1 and TRBJ2-5, with a tentative D call TRBD2 (6 bases). The V and J ends lost 3 bases and 9 bases respectively, with 20 bases between them. Germline V lookup: CDR1 MNHNS, CDR2 SASEGT. The CDR3 runs to 15 residues. CDR3 DNA: TGTGCCAGCAGTGAGGGCGGGGCCTGGGGGGAGTCCCAGTACTTC. Amino acid sequence: CASSEGGAWGESQYF.

This clonotype was recorded many times. The chain is built from TRBV4-2 and TRBJ1-3, with D unresolved. The V gene lost 1 base and the J gene lost 0 bases, with 4 bases spanning the gap. The CDR3 has 14 residues. CDR1 and CDR2 (germline): LGHNA, YNFKEQ. This chain's CDR3 is CASSQVGSGNTIYF. CDR3 in DNA: TGTGCCAGCAGCCAAGTAGGCTCTGGAAACACCATATATTTT.

This clonotype was seen at least ten times. The J gene is TRBJ1-1, the V gene TRBV20-1, with a weak D call TRBD1 (6 bases). The CDR3 length is 17 residues. The germline CDR1 and CDR2 sequences are DFQATT and SNEGSKA (reference sequence). Deletions cut 3 bases from V and 0 bases from J, with 20 bases between. The DNA for the CDR3 is TGCAGTGCTAGGTTCTCAGGGGCGAAGGGCATGAACACTGAAGCTTTCTTT. Translated, it gives CSARFSGAKGMNTEAFF.

This clonotype was counted ten times or more. This chain links TRBV15 with TRBJ2-7; maybe TRBD1 (6 bases). The V gene's germline CDR1 is LNHNV and CDR2 YYDKDF (reference sequence). The ends were cut back, 1 base at V and 7 bases at J, with 20 bases in the middle. This CDR3 has 16 amino acids. CDR3 amino acids: CATSRGGFSGGGEQYF. DNA of the CDR3: TGTGCCACCAGCAGAGGCGGCTTTTCTGGGGGCGGAGAGCAGTACTTC. The complete variable domain, with remaining parts taken from reference TRBV15 and TRBJ2-7, reads DAMVIQNPRYQVTQFGKPVTLSCSQTLNHNVMYWYQQKSSQAPKLLFHYYDKDFNNEADTPDNFQSRRPNTSFCFLDIRSPGLGDTAMYLCATSRGGFSGGGEQYFGPGTRLTVT.

This clonotype was seen a handful of times. The chain carries TRBV11-2 and TRBJ2-7; 12 bases are a match to TRBD2. CDR3 length: 18 residues. The germline CDR1 and CDR2 sequences are SGHAT and FQNNGV. With V trimmed by 1 base and J by 2 bases, 9 bases remained unmatched. The DNA for the CDR3 is TGTGCCAGCAGCTTAGGTTCCACTCTAGCGGGAGGGCCCTACGAGCAGTACTTC. Its protein product is CASSLGSTLAGGPYEQYF.

This clonotype was seen repeatedly, ten times or more. The V call is TRBV14, the J call TRBJ2-7; D gene uncertain. CDR1 and CDR2 (germline): SGHDN, FVKESK. V lost 0 bases and J 2 bases, leaving 5 bases between the germline ends. There are 13 residues in the CDR3. The CDR3 loop is CASSQEPTYEQYF. The CDR3 nucleotides read TGTGCCAGCAGCCAAGAACCAACCTACGAGCAGTACTTC.

This clonotype was recorded many times. In DNA form, the CDR3 reads TGCAGTGCTAGAGTCGAGGACTATGGCTACACCTTC. This translates into CSARVEDYGYTF. V and J are TRBV20-1 and TRBJ1-2; D is unclear. This CDR3 comprises 12 residues. Trimming cost V 1 base and J 3 bases, with 6 bases left between them. The germline gives CDR1 DFQATT, CDR2 SNEGSKA (reference sequence).

The rearrangement uses TRBV12-3 or TRBV12-4 and TRBJ2-7; D unclear. CDR3 length: 13 residues. The V gene lost 2 bases and the J gene lost 2 bases, with 7 bases spanning the gap. CDR3 DNA sequence: TGTGCCAGCAGTTTAAGGCGGCCCTACGAGCAGTACTTC. Its protein product is CASSLRRPYEQYF.

This clonotype was counted ten times or more. The chain has TRBV6-2 or TRBV6-3 and TRBJ2-7, with 9 bases fitting TRBD1. Germline CDR1 is MNHEY and CDR2 is SVGEGT. CDR3 size: 14 residues. The J segment lost 3 bases and the V segment lost 4 bases, leaving 4 bases of the junction unmatched. CDR3 DNA sequence: TGTGCCAGCAGTTGGGGACAGGGCTTCTACGAGCAGTACTTC. This codes for CASSWGQGFYEQYF.

This clonotype has a count of ten or more. The chain has TRBV12-3 or TRBV12-4 and TRBJ1-5; D remains ambiguous. This CDR3 region has 13 residues. Trimming removed 6 bases from V and 3 bases from J, with 9 bases in between. This CDR3 is CASRVSHNQPQHF. Here the CDR3 DNA reads TGTGCCAGCAGGGTCTCACACAATCAGCCCCAGCATTTT.

J is TRBJ2-2 and V is TRBV5-1, with 8 bases aligning to TRBD1. J gave up 6 bases and V 5 bases, and 12 bases lay outside the gene matches. Germline-derived CDR1 and CDR2 are SGHRS and YFSETQ. This CDR3 contains 16 residues. The chain's CDR3 is CASRASQGAKAGELFF. The CDR3, as DNA: TGCGCCAGCAGGGCGAGTCAGGGGGCTAAGGCCGGGGAGCTGTTTTTT.

This clonotype has ten or more counts. V gene TRBV7-3 combines with J gene TRBJ2-7; D uncertain. The germline CDR1 and CDR2 sequences are SGHTA and FQGTGA. Trimming removed 5 bases from V and 6 bases from J, with 14 bases in between. The CDR3 covers 13 residues. The CDR3 spells CASSPLVGREQYF. The CDR3, as DNA: TGTGCCAGCAGCCCCTTGGTAGGGCGCGAGCAGTACTTC.

The table lists this clonotype with a few counts. The junction does not match germline at one end; this may be a read error. The gene calls are TRBV15 and TRBJ2-1, with a possible D match to TRBD2 (5 bases). Per germline, CDR1 LNHNV and CDR2 YYDKDF (reference sequence). This CDR3 is built from 16 residues. CDR3 amino acids: CATSRGRTILENEKFF. DNA of the CDR3: TGTGCCACCAGCAGGGGGAGAACAATTTTGGAAAATGAGAAGTTCTTC. Together with reference TRBV15 and TRBJ2-1, the CDR3 gives the full variable domain: DAMVIQNPRYQVTQFGKPVTLSCSQTLNHNVMYWYQQKSSQAPKLLFHYYDKDFNNEADTPDNFQSRRPNTSFCFLDIRSPGLGDTAMYLCATSRGRTILENEKFFGPGTRLTVL.